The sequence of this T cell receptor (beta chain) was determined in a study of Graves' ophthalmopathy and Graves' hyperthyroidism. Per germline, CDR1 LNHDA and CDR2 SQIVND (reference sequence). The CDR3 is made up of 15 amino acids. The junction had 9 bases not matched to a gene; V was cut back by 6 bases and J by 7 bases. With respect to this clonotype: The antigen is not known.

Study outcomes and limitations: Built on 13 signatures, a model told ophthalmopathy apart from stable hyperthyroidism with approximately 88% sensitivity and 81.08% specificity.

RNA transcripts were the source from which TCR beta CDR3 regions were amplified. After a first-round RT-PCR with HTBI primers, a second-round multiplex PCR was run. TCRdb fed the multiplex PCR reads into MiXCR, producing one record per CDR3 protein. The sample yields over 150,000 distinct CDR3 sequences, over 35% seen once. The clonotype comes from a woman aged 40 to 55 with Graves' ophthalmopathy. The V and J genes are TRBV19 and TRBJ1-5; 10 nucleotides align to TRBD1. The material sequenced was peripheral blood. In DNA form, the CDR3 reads TGTGCCAGTAGACAGGGGACAGGGGCCGGGCAGCCCCAGCATTTT. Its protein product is CASRQGTGAGQPQHF.